The source of this T cell receptor beta chain is a study of cytomegalovirus exposure and HLA in healthy donors. Losses at the gene ends were 8 bases for V and 6 bases for J; bases not matched to a gene: 21. From germline, CDR1 is SNHLY and CDR2 FYNNEI. The CDR3 length is 17 residues. 60 Vbeta and 13 Jbeta primers were used in PCR. The table came from immunoSEQ multiplex PCR; TCRdb's copy has only in-frame clones and leaves some out. The sample includes 60,000 to 75,000 clones, 74% of them seen just once. Sequencing was carried out using PBMCs. The chain employs TRBV2 and TRBJ1-2; the match to TRBD1 covers 7 bases. This sequence originates from an older woman in good health and CMV-seropositive. This CDR3 reads CASQKPTGKTATDGYTF. DNA of the CDR3: TGTGCCAGCCAAAAACCGACAGGGAAGACAGCCACGGATGGCTACACCTTC.